This TCR beta chain was identified during a study of blood T cells in healthy people across ages. Each sample had at least 7 million PBMCs isolated. This clonotype appeared once. Sample-barcoded 5' priming and a J-beta primer mix drove a second PCR of roughly 7 to 11 cycles. TCRdb re-analysed the 5' RACE reads in MiXCR, keeping a single row per CDR3 protein. The sample has 1.5 million or so distinct CDR3 sequences, about 45% seen once. Sequences were obtained from blood. This TCR was recovered from a woman aged 18-29 years in good health.

The CDR3 loop is CASSSTGTSGFPLVRQYF. In nucleotides, the CDR3 is TGTGCCAGCAGCAGTACCGGGACTAGCGGATTTCCCCTGGTTAGGCAGTACTTC. The V and J genes are TRBV6-1 and TRBJ2-5; 11 bases align to TRBD2. The CDR3 consists of 18 residues. After removal of 6 bases from V and 11 bases from J, the junction contained 23 bases not matched to a gene. Germline V gene sequence: CDR1 MNHNS, CDR2 SASEGT.